A selection of T cell receptor beta chains follows, all from one sample in a study of long-term antiretroviral therapy in people with HIV. Assay used: immunoSEQ multiplex PCR; TCRdb lists only in-frame clones, some missing. The sample holds around 20,000 clones, 70% to 85% seen once. Sequences were derived from unsorted PBMCs, sampled 0.5 years after starting antiretroviral therapy. The receptors originated from a man aged 18 to 30 with HIV. Each CDR3 is given with its conserved first and last residue. D genes are given only for firm matches. Not every row has a clone size; where given, it reads once, few, many or a size class.

clone_size	v_call	j_call	d_call	cdr3_aa	cdr3_nt
NA	TRBV9	TRBJ1-1	TRBD1	CASSMDRGNTEAFF	TGTGCCAGCAGTATGGACAGGGGGAACACTGAAGCTTTCTTT
NA	TRBV7-2	TRBJ2-1	TRBD2	CASSLEGTSGYNEQFF	TGTGCCAGCAGCTTAGAGGGGACTAGCGGCTACAATGAGCAGTTCTTC
NA	TRBV18	TRBJ2-6	TRBD1	CASSGDRIHSGANVLTF	TGTGCCAGCTCGGGGGACAGGATCCACTCTGGGGCCAACGTCCTGACTTTC
few	TRBV27	TRBJ1-3	NA	CASRFQGGNTIYF	TGTGCCAGCAGGTTCCAGGGAGGAAACACCATATATTTT
NA	TRBV1	TRBJ2-1	NA	CTSSQPPLAGGYSSYNEQFF	TGCACCAGCAGCCAACCCCCCCTGGCGGGGGGCTATAGCTCCTACAATGAGCAGTTCTTC
NA	TRBV6-4	TRBJ2-3	TRBD2	CASRAGTSDTDTQYF	TGTGCCAGCAGGGCCGGGACTAGCGACACAGATACGCAGTATTTT
NA	TRBV6-1	TRBJ2-7	NA	CASSDLGYEQYF	TGTGCCAGCAGTGATCTTGGCTACGAGCAGTACTTC
NA	TRBV19	TRBJ1-3	NA	CASISLGNTIYF	TGTGCCAGTATCAGTCTCGGAAACACCATATATTTT
NA	TRBV2	TRBJ2-1	TRBD2	CASSETGGGEQFF	TGTGCCAGCAGTGAAACGGGAGGAGGTGAGCAGTTCTTC
NA	TRBV4-2	TRBJ2-7	TRBD1	CASSQDWSRDRAPYEQYF	TGTGCCAGCAGCCAAGATTGGAGCCGGGACAGGGCGCCGTACGAGCAGTACTTC
NA	TRBV5-4	TRBJ2-7	TRBD2	CASSWGSAGAYEQYF	TGTGCCAGCAGCTGGGGGTCAGCGGGAGCCTACGAGCAGTACTTC